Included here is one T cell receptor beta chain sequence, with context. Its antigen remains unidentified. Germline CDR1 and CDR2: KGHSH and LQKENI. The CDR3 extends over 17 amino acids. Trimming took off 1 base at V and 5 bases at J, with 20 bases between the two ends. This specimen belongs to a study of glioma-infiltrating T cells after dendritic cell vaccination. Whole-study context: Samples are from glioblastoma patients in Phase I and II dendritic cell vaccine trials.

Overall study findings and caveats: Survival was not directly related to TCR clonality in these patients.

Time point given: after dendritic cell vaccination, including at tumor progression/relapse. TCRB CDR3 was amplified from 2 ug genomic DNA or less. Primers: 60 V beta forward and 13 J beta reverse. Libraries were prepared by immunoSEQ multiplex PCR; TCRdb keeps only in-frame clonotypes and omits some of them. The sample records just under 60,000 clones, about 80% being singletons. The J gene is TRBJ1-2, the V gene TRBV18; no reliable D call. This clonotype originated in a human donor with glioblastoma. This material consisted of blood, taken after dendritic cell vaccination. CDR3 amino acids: CASSPLVLTVGSYGYTF. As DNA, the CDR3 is TGTGCCAGCTCACCACTCGTTTTAACAGTGGGTAGTTATGGCTACACCTTC.